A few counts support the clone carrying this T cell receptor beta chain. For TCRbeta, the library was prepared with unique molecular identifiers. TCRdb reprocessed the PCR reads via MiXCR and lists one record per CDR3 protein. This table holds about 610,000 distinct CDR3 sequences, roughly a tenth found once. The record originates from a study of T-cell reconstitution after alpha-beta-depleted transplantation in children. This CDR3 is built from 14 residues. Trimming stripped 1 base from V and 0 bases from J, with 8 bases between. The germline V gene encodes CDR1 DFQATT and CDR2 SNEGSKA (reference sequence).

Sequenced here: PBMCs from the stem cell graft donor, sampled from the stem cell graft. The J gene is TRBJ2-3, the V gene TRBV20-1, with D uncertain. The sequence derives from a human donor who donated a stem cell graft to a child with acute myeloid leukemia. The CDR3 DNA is TGCAGTGCTAGAGTGCCAGGAAGCACAGATACGCAGTATTTT. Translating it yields CSARVPGSTDTQYF.